This T cell receptor beta chain was sequenced during a study of T cells after yellow fever vaccination. Turning to the study itself: Those fractions that held only low numbers of cells were prepared using the SMART-Seq v4 Ultra Low Input RNA kit.

Germline CDR1 and CDR2: SGHRS and YFSETQ. V dropped 8 bases and J dropped 5; count of bases not matched to a gene: 11. The CDR3 is 14 amino acids. This clonotype was detected a few times. Its antigen remains unknown. TCRdb recomputed calls from the 5' RACE reads with MiXCR, one row per CDR3 protein. Of a few hundred thousand distinct CDR3 sequences listed, roughly 9.4% are singletons. Study-wide results and caveats: A weaker but faster secondary response was observed, peaking on day 5 versus 15. At around 96% for CD4 and 70% to 90% for CD8, most primary-vaccination clones showed up again after the booster.

The sample in question was PBMCs, obtained on the day of the first yellow fever vaccination. The rearrangement joins TRBV5-1 to TRBJ2-5; TRBD1 aligns across 8 bases. This clonotype was obtained from a man between 18 and 29 years old who received the YFV17D yellow fever vaccine. The CDR3 region is CASTTQGADETQYF. The CDR3 DNA reads as TGCGCCAGTACCACTCAGGGGGCAGACGAGACCCAGTACTTC.